This T cell receptor (beta chain) was profiled in a study of technical replicates of blood from several donors. Method: immunoSEQ multiplex PCR; TCRdb's copy keeps in-frame clones and lacks some. The repertoire holds about 86,000 clones, with over 95% as singletons. The sequenced sample was T cells isolated from PBMCs. The source of this sequence is a human donor in good health.

The CDR3 region is CSVEFGMNTEAFF. The CDR3 region has the DNA TGCAGCGTTGAATTCGGGATGAACACTGAAGCTTTCTTT. The V and J genes are TRBV29-1 and TRBJ1-1, with unresolved D. Germline CDR1 reads SQVTM; CDR2 reads ANQGSEA. The CDR3 totals 13 residues. Trimming removed 2 bases at V and 0 bases at J, with 7 bases between.